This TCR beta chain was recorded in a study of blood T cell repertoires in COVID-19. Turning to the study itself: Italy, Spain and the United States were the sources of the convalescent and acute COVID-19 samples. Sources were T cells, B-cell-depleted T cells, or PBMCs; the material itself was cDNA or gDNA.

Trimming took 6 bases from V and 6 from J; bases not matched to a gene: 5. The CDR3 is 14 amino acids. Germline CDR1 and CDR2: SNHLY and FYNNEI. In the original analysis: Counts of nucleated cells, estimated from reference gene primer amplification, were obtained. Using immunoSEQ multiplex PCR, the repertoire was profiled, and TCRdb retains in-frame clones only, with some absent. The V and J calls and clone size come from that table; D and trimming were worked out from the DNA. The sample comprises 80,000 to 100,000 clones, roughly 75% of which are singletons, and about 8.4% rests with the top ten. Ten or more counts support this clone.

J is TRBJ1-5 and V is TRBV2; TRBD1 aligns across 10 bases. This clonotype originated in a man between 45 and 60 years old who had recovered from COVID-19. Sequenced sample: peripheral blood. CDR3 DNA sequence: TGTGCCAGCAGGGGGGACAGGGGAGGTCAGCCCCAGCATTTT. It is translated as CASRGDRGGQPQHF. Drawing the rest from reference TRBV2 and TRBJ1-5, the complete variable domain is EPEVTQTPSHQVTQMGQEVILRCVPISNHLYFYWYRQILGQKVEFLVSFYNNEISEKSEIFDDQFSVERPDGSNFTLKIRSTKLEDSAMYFCASRGDRGGQPQHFGDGTRLSIL.